Presented here are 19 T cell receptor beta chains from one specimen sequenced in a study of blood T cell repertoires in COVID-19. Clones were sequenced by immunoSEQ multiplex PCR, and TCRdb holds only the in-frame ones, with some missing. The repertoire holds approximately 66,000 clones, with under 90% as singletons. The sample taken for sequencing was peripheral blood. The receptors here all came from a man aged 60-69 years with acute or convalescent COVID-19.

CDR3: CASSLWRAGQQETQYF. The CDR3 DNA is TGTGCCAGCAGTTTATGGCGGGCGGGACAGCAAGAGACCCAGTACTTC. J is TRBJ2-5 and V is TRBV28; perhaps TRBD1 as D (7 bases). V lost 0 bases, J lost 2 bases, and 13 bases lay in between. The CDR3 covers 16 residues. Germline CDR1 MDHEN, CDR2 SYDVKM.

This sequence joins TRBV12-3 or TRBV12-4 and TRBJ2-1; a possible D gene is TRBD2 (6 bases). V gave up 3 bases and J gave up 9 bases, with 9 bases separating them. This CDR3 contains 12 residues. CDR3 sequence: CASSFGGGEQFF. The CDR3 DNA sequence: TGTGCCAGCAGTTTCGGGGGAGGTGAGCAGTTCTTC.

This clone was seen once. The chain carries TRBV13 and TRBJ2-2, with D perhaps TRBD2 (5 bases). V was shortened by 4 bases and J by 1 base, with 10 bases between the two germline ends. CDR1 PRHDT and CDR2 FYEKMQ come from the germline V gene (reference sequence). The CDR3 covers 15 residues. The CDR3 DNA follows: TGTGCCAGCAGCTCGTCCGGGAAGAACACCGGGGAGCTGTTTTTT. This encodes CASSSSGKNTGELFF.

The gene calls are TRBV18 and TRBJ1-5, with 9 bases identical to TRBD1. J lost 6 bases, V lost 3 bases, and 0 bases had no gene match. The CDR3 is 13 amino acids. Germline CDR1 KGHSH, CDR2 LQKENI. The CDR3 DNA is TGTGCCAGCTCACCGGACAGGGGTCAGCCCCAGCATTTT. Encoded protein: CASSPDRGQPQHF.

This clone turned up a few times. J is TRBJ1-1 and V is TRBV3-1 (or the pseudogene TRBV3-2), with D unclear. CDR3 size: 14 residues. The germline V gene encodes CDR1 LGHDT and CDR2 YNNKEL (reference sequence). The V gene lost 0 bases and the J gene lost 5 bases, with 10 bases spanning the gap. The CDR3 DNA sequence: TGTGCCAGCAGCCAAGATAGAGGTTGGACTGAAGCTTTCTTT. Amino acid sequence: CASSQDRGWTEAFF.

This chain uses TRBV4-1 with TRBJ1-3, with 8 bases that match TRBD1. The CDR3 sequence is 15 residues long. V shed 1 base, J shed 3 bases, and the junction held 2 bases outside the gene matches. Germline V gene lookup returns CDR1 MGHRA and CDR2 YSYEKL. The CDR3 nucleotides are TGCGCCAGCAGCCAAGGCGGACAGGGTGGAAACACCATATATTTT. Residues: CASSQGGQGGNTIYF.

The chain combines TRBV7-9 with TRBJ1-6; no clear D gene. Germline V CDR1 and CDR2: SEHNR, FQNEAQ (reference sequence). The CDR3 is made up of 17 amino acids. V was cut by 2 bases and J by 7 bases, with 18 bases left in between. The CDR3 DNA reads as TGTGCCAGCAGCTTACTGTGCTTTGGAGTGTTCAATTCACCCCTCCACTTT. Amino acid sequence: CASSLLCFGVFNSPLHF.

This clone was seen only once. This rearrangement joins TRBV2 to TRBJ1-5, with D possibly TRBD1 on 5 matching bases. CDR1 is SNHLY, CDR2 FYNNEI, per germline. This CDR3 has 15 residues. The ends were cut back, 1 base at V and 7 bases at J, with 14 bases in the middle. CDR3 protein: CASSEELGRGQPQHF. CDR3 DNA: TGTGCCAGCAGTGAAGAACTCGGGAGGGGACAGCCCCAGCATTTT.

V usage is TRBV5-1 and J usage is TRBJ1-6, with 7 bases aligning to TRBD1. The CDR3 totals 15 residues. The germline gives CDR1 SGHRS, CDR2 YFSETQ. V was pared by 4 bases and J by 7 bases, with 8 bases of the junction left unmatched. The CDR3 reads CASSAITGANSPLHF. The CDR3 region has the DNA TGCGCCAGCAGCGCCATTACAGGGGCCAATTCACCCCTCCACTTT.

The chain has TRBV28 and TRBJ1-1; no reliable D call. V was pared by 3 bases and J by 9 bases, with 20 bases between. Germline CDR1 MDHEN, CDR2 SYDVKM. This CDR3 is built from 15 residues. CDR3 sequence (DNA): TGTGCCAGCAGTTTGTTAGGAGGGCGGACCATAAAAGCTTTCTTT. Its protein product is CASSLLGGRTIKAFF. The full variable domain, completed using reference TRBV28 and TRBJ1-1, is DVKVTQSSRYLVKRTGEKVFLECVQDMDHENMFWYRQDPGLGLRLIYFSYDVKMKEKGDIPEGYSVSREKKERFSLILESASTNQTSMYLCASSLLGGRTIKAFFGQGTRLTVV.

The chain recombines TRBV15 with TRBJ1-1; D not certain. This CDR3 spans 16 amino acids. CDR1 LNHNV and CDR2 YYDKDF come from the germline V gene (reference sequence). V lost 5 bases to trimming and J lost 2 bases, with 18 bases between them. The CDR3 nucleotides are TGTGCCACCAGCCAACGGCGGGCCTTAAGTAACACTGAAGCTTTCTTT. It is translated as CATSQRRALSNTEAFF.

The chain employs TRBV4-2 and TRBJ2-7; tentative D call: TRBD2 (6 bases). This CDR3 has 16 residues. The V gene lost 0 bases and the J gene lost 1 base, with 13 bases spanning the gap. CDR1 and CDR2 from the germline V gene are LGHNA and YNFKEQ. CDR3 region: CASSQEGGFDSYEQYF. CDR3 in DNA: TGTGCCAGCAGCCAAGAAGGAGGGTTTGATTCCTACGAGCAGTACTTC.

The rearrangement uses TRBV9 and TRBJ2-1; TRBD2 matches at 9 bases. V lost 1 base and J lost 5; bases outside the gene matches: 7. The CDR3 spans 16 residues. The germline gives CDR1 SGDLS, CDR2 YYNGEE. CDR3 residues: CASSVSWRGGDNEQFF. The CDR3 DNA sequence: TGTGCCAGCAGCGTAAGCTGGCGCGGGGGGGACAATGAGCAGTTCTTC.

This chain connects TRBV27 to TRBJ2-1; TRBD1 matches 8 bases. The germline gives CDR1 MNHEY, CDR2 SMNVEV (reference sequence). V lost 8 bases, J lost 5 bases, and 11 bases stayed unmatched. CDR3 size: 15 residues. CDR3 region: CASYSDREDHNEQFF. CDR3 sequence (DNA): TGTGCCAGCTATTCGGACAGGGAGGACCACAATGAGCAGTTCTTC.

The chain has TRBV7-9 and TRBJ1-3; no clear D. The V end lost 1 base, the J end lost 2 bases, and 12 bases lay between the germline ends. In germline, CDR1 is SEHNR, CDR2 FQNEAQ (reference sequence). The CDR3 is 16 residues long. The CDR3 bases are TGTGCCAGCAGCTTAGACGGCAGGCTGACTGGAAACACCATATATTTT. Protein product: CASSLDGRLTGNTIYF.

The chain is built from TRBV25-1 and TRBJ1-4; the match to TRBD1 covers 7 bases. Trimming cost V 4 bases and J 8 bases; bases outside gene matches: 7. The CDR3 sequence is 14 residues long. CDR1 is MGHDK, CDR2 SYGVNS, per germline. The chain's CDR3 is CASSGRTGLEKLFF. Written as DNA, the CDR3 is TGTGCCAGCAGTGGCCGGACAGGTCTGGAAAAACTGTTTTTT.

This clone was counted a few times. The chain carries TRBV27 and TRBJ1-6, with 10 positions matching TRBD1. The CDR3 runs 15 residues. Germline trimming cut 5 bases from V and 7 bases from J; bases unmatched to any gene: 5. The V gene's germline CDR1 is MNHEY and CDR2 SMNVEV (reference sequence). CDR3 in amino acids: CASSLKGQGNSPLHF. The CDR3 region has the DNA TGTGCCAGCAGTCTTAAGGGACAGGGGAATTCACCCCTCCACTTT.

V usage is TRBV14 and J usage is TRBJ1-6, with TRBD1 identical over 9 bases. The CDR3 sequence is 14 residues long. Trimming at V came to 6 bases and at J to 6 bases, leaving 3 bases not matched to a gene. Germline V CDR1 and CDR2: SGHDN, FVKESK. The CDR3 sequence: CASSNRGPNSPLHF. The CDR3 DNA reads as TGTGCCAGCAGTAACAGGGGGCCTAATTCACCCCTCCACTTT. Full variable domain (remainder filled in from reference TRBV14 and TRBJ1-6): EAGVTQFPSHSVIEKGQTVTLRCDPISGHDNLYWYRRVMGKEIKFLLHFVKESKQDESGMPNNRFLAERTGGTYSTLKVQPAELEDSGVYFCASSNRGPNSPLHFGNGTRLTVT.

The chain is built from TRBV2 and TRBJ1-2, with TRBD1 as a possible D gene (5 bases). Trimming removed 4 bases from V and 5 bases from J, with 11 bases in between. Germline assignment: CDR1 SNHLY and CDR2 FYNNEI. The CDR3 length is 13 residues. The CDR3 DNA reads as TGTGCCAGCAGTGTGATACAGGATTATGGCTACACCTTC. Amino acid sequence: CASSVIQDYGYTF.